A selection of T cell receptor beta chains follows, all from one sample in a study of T cells in Graves' hyperthyroidism and ophthalmopathy. A single record per CDR3 protein comes from TCRdb applying MiXCR to the multiplex PCR reads. Found here are 350,000 to 400,000 distinct CDR3 sequences, 19% of them singletons; the top ten hold about 4%. Sequencing used blood. Receptors were obtained from a young woman with Graves' hyperthyroidism. CDR3s include the opening cysteine and the closing phenylalanine or tryptophan. D genes are given only for firm matches. Not every row has a clone size; where given, it reads once, few, many or a size class.

J gene,D gene,clone size,V gene,CDR3 DNA,CDR3 protein
TRBJ1-1,-,many,TRBV19,TGTGCCAGTAGTATAGTCAGATCGGGAATCACTGAAGCTTTCTTT,CASSIVRSGITEAFF
TRBJ2-5,TRBD2,-,TRBV3-1,TGTGCCAGCAGCCATAGCGGGGGTGGAGAGACCCAGTACTTC,CASSHSGGGETQYF
TRBJ2-5,-,many,TRBV29-1,TGCAGCGTTGAAGCAGGGGAGACCCAGTACTTC,CSVEAGETQYF
TRBJ1-5,TRBD1,many,TRBV6-2/TRBV6-3,TGTGCCAGCAGTTCTTCACTACAGGGGCGCGGCGCGCCCCAGCATTTT,CASSSSLQGRGAPQHF
TRBJ1-1,TRBD1,many,TRBV11-3,TGTGCCAGCAGCACATACCGGGACAGGGGCCTTTGTGAAGCTTTCTTT,CASSTYRDRGLCEAFF
TRBJ1-2,-,many,TRBV18,TGTGCCAGCTCACCACGACAGCGAAACTTCTATGGCTACACCTTC,CASSPRQRNFYGYTF
TRBJ1-3,-,many,TRBV6-1,TGTGCCAGCAGTGAAGGGCAGTTTTCTGGAAACACCATATATTTT,CASSEGQFSGNTIYF
TRBJ2-1,-,few,TRBV5-1,TGCGCCAGCAGCTCCTCCCGGGCCCTCGTACGAGAGCAGTTCTTC,CASSSSRALVREQFF
TRBJ2-7,-,-,TRBV24-1,TGTGCCACCAGTGATTCTGGGGGACTCCTCTACTTC,CATSDSGGLLYF
TRBJ1-2,-,many,TRBV27,TGTGCCAGCAGTCCAAGGGGCTCTGGGTATGGCTACACCTTC,CASSPRGSGYGYTF
TRBJ2-5,TRBD1,many,TRBV30,TGTGCCTGGAGTCGGGACAGGTACCAAGAGACCCAGTACTTC,CAWSRDRYQETQYF